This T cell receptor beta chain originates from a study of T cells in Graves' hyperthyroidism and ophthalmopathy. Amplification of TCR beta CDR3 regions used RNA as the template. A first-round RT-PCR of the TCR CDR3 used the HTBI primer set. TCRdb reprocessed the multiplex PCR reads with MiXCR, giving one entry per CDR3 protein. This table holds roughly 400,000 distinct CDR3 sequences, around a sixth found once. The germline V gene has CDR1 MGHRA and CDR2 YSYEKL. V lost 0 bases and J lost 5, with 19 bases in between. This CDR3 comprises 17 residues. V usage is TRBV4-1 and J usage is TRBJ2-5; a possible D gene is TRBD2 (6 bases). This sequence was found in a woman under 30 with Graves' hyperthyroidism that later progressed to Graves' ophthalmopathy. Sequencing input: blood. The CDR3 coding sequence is TGCGCCAGCAGCCAAGATAGAACGGGACTCCGAGAGGAGACCCAGTACTTC. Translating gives CASSQDRTGLREETQYF.